Given below is one T cell receptor beta chain in context. The antigen is unknown. Trimming shortened V by 1 base and J by 9 bases, and 10 bases separated the two germline ends. CDR1 is LGHNA, CDR2 YNFKEQ, per germline. CDR3 size: 13 residues. Here immunoSEQ multiplex PCR was the method, and the copy in TCRdb shows in-frame clones only, minus some. The table includes approximately 77,000 clones, more than 90% detected once. This entry comes from a study of T cell responses to AZD1222 COVID-19 vaccine. Findings and caveats of the study: The peak T cell response came first, and repertoires were sampled only after it. Only 5 to 7 individuals given AZD1222 were seropositive at baseline. Donors were mostly white British, more females; clonal diversity possibly underestimated.

This TCR came from an adult who received the AZD1222 COVID-19 vaccine. V usage is TRBV4-2 and J usage is TRBJ2-1; D not resolved. Here the sequenced sample was peripheral blood, taken 28 days after the second AZD1222 dose. This chain's CDR3 is CASSQVRVSEQFF. The CDR3 nucleotides are TGTGCCAGCAGCCAAGTTAGGGTTAGTGAGCAGTTCTTC.